Described below is a single T cell receptor delta chain sequence and its context. This clone occurred once. The specificity of this receptor is unknown. Base qualities are not provided; no much larger clone lies one nucleotide away. One read amounts to weak evidence. The CDR3 has 18 amino acids, counting the end cysteine and phenylalanine. Only the CDR3 DNA stays, 54 bases, in frame from base 1. Looking up the germline V gene yields CDR1 TSWWSYY and CDR2 QGS. V sheds 4 bases and J sheds 0 bases, leaving 21 bases between their ends. These data belong to a study of gamma-delta chains in newborns, infants, children (dated by TCRdb to between 2018 and 2021). With respect to the entire study: In the study title, it is stated that polyclonal expansion of innate gammadelta T cells is driven by microbial exposure immediately after birth. The study investigated how microbial exposure shaped innate gammadelta T cell populations in human newborns immediately after birth.

Sequencing was performed on an Illumina MiSeq. TCRdb reanalyzed the public reads with the CATT caller, and identical DNA sequences were merged afterwards. This sample has 4,000 to 5,500 delta-chain clones in its table, and around 40% of those were observed once. Together, the top ten hold approximately 14% of the sample. Sequencing was carried out using blood. The V and J genes are TRDV1 and TRDJ1; TRDD2 is a weak D gene call, 6 bases matching. This receptor was taken from a child who received the measles vaccine. The bases are TGTGCTCTTGGGGTCCGTATGATCCTACGGCCGTACACCGATAAACTCATCTTT. Translated, it reads CALGVRMILRPYTDKLIF.